This entry lists 18 T cell receptor beta chains sequenced from one sample in a study of siplizumab effects on memory and regulatory T cells (dated by TCRdb to between 2017 and 2020). Library method: the immunoSEQ multiplex PCR assay. TCRdb's version of the immuneACCESS table is confined to in-frame rearrangements and falls short of the full clone set. An unresolved V gene accounts for under half of the shortfall where checked; the remainder is of unknown origin. This sample comprises roughly 100,000 clones, 93% of them detected only once. The ten biggest clones cover 5.5% to 7.5% of the sample. The specimen was CD8+ T cells sorted from blood. The receptors here all came from a human donor in good health.

This clone was counted a single time. This chain connects TRBV7-9 to TRBJ2-7; D may be TRBD1 or TRBD2 (5 bases each). V shed 5 bases and J shed 3 bases, with 17 bases lying between them. There are 15 residues in the CDR3. Germline V gene lookup returns CDR1 SEHNR and CDR2 FQNEAQ (reference sequence). In DNA, the CDR3 is TGTGCCAGCAGCCCCGGAGGTCAGGGTCACTACGAGCAGTACTTC. Protein sequence: CASSPGGQGHYEQYF.

The chain has TRBV19 and TRBJ1-1, with D maybe TRBD1 (5 bases). V lost 7 bases to trimming and J lost 8 bases, with 14 bases between them. This CDR3 comprises 12 residues. Germline CDR1 is LNHDA and CDR2 is SQIVND (reference sequence). The CDR3 nucleotides read TGTGCCAGTAATGGGGGACCCATAGAAGCTTTCTTT. Residues: CASNGGPIEAFF.

The chain has TRBV4-2 and TRBJ1-5, with unresolved D. The germline CDR1 and CDR2 sequences are LGHNA and YNFKEQ. The CDR3 contains 15 residues. The V end lost 1 base, the J end lost 0 bases, and 7 bases lay between the germline ends. The CDR3 sequence is CASSQGEYSNQPQHF. The CDR3 DNA follows: TGTGCCAGCAGCCAAGGGGAGTATAGCAATCAGCCCCAGCATTTT.

The rearrangement uses TRBV7-9 and TRBJ2-7; 8 bases agree with TRBD2. J gave up 2 bases and V 4 bases, and 10 bases lay outside the gene matches. CDR3 length: 16 residues. Per the germline V gene, CDR1 is SEHNR and CDR2 is FQNEAQ (reference sequence). The CDR3 region has the DNA TGTGCCAGCAGCTCCTTGAGCGGGAGATTCGCCTACGAGCAGTACTTC. It encodes CASSSLSGRFAYEQYF.

The CDR3 bases are TGTGCCAGCAGTTACTCAATAGCGGGGGGTAACAATGAGCAGTTCTTC. Translating gives CASSYSIAGGNNEQFF. This rearrangement joins TRBV6-6 to TRBJ2-1, with 10 bases identical to TRBD2. This CDR3 has 16 residues. The germline V gene has CDR1 MNHNY and CDR2 SVGAGI (reference sequence). J was trimmed by 5 bases and V by 0 bases; bases with no gene match: 4.

This clone has a single count. This chain's CDR3 is CSVDVWANEQFF. In DNA form, the CDR3 reads TGCAGCGTTGATGTTTGGGCCAATGAGCAGTTCTTC. This chain connects TRBV29-1 to TRBJ2-1; no reliable D call. The germline V gene has CDR1 SQVTM and CDR2 ANQGSEA. Trimming removed 3 bases from V and 6 bases from J, with 9 bases in between. The CDR3 consists of 12 residues.

V gene TRBV11-3 combines with J gene TRBJ2-2, with 13 nucleotides matching TRBD2. The CDR3 is 20 residues long. Germline V gives CDR1 SGHNT, CDR2 YENEEA. Germline trimming cut 5 bases from V and 1 base from J; bases unmatched to any gene: 13. The CDR3 sequence: CASSHGGLAGAGVNTGELFF. CDR3 sequence (DNA): TGTGCCAGCAGCCACGGAGGACTAGCGGGGGCCGGGGTGAACACCGGGGAGCTGTTTTTT.

The chain employs TRBV7-9 and TRBJ2-7; possible D gene TRBD2, 7 bases. The V gene lost 5 bases and the J gene lost 2 bases, with 10 bases spanning the gap. The CDR3 extends over 13 amino acids. The germline V gene has CDR1 SEHNR and CDR2 FQNEAQ (reference sequence). This CDR3 reads CASSGGATYEQYF. The CDR3 DNA reads TGTGCCAGCAGCGGGGGGGCCACCTACGAGCAGTACTTC.

This clone has a single count. The chain couples TRBV5-1 to TRBJ1-1; D unclear. The germline gives CDR1 SGHRS, CDR2 YFSETQ. CDR3 length equals 16 residues. Trimming removed 1 base from V and 1 base from J, with 14 bases in between. CDR3 sequence (DNA): TGCGCCAGCAGCTTGTCTAGGGCATATACGAACACTGAAGCTTTCTTT. Translating it yields CASSLSRAYTNTEAFF.

V gene TRBV7-8 combines with J gene TRBJ1-1; 7 nucleotides line up with TRBD1. V lost 0 bases, J lost 3 bases, and 10 bases stayed unmatched. The CDR3 runs to 17 residues. The V gene's germline CDR1 is SGHVS and CDR2 FQNEAQ. Here the CDR3 reads CASSLALRDREDTEAFF. In nucleotides, the CDR3 is TGTGCCAGCAGCTTAGCGCTAAGAGACAGGGAGGACACTGAAGCTTTCTTT.

The chain couples TRBV9 to TRBJ2-7; 10 bases agree with TRBD2. The CDR3 covers 16 residues. Germline V gene data show CDR1 as SGDLS and CDR2 as YYNGEE. The V and J ends lost 3 bases and 4 bases, in that order; junction bases with no gene match: 10. CDR3 coding DNA: TGTGCCAGCAGCGCTGGGGCCGGGACTAGCGCGTACGAGCAGTACTTC. This gives the protein CASSAGAGTSAYEQYF.

CDR3 region: CASSSPEGTEAFF. CDR3 nucleotide sequence: TGTGCCAGCAGCTCCCCGGAGGGCACTGAAGCTTTCTTT. V gene TRBV11-3 combines with J gene TRBJ1-1; D unclear. Germline V gives CDR1 SGHNT, CDR2 YENEEA. The CDR3 spans 13 residues. Deletions cut 4 bases from V and 4 bases from J, with 10 bases between. Full variable domain (rest looked up from reference TRBV11-3 and TRBJ1-1): EAGVVQSPRYKIIEKKQPVAFWCNPISGHNTLYWYLQNLGQGPELLIRYENEEAVDDSQLPKDRFSAERLKGVDSTLKIQPAELGDSAVYLCASSSPEGTEAFFGQGTRLTVV.

This clone came up once. Here the CDR3 DNA reads TGCGCCAGCAGCGGCTCTAAGGCGGGGGGCCAAGAGACCCAGTACTTC. It encodes CASSGSKAGGQETQYF. The chain is built from TRBV10-2 and TRBJ2-5; TRBD2 matches 8 bases. Germline CDR1 and CDR2: WSHSY and SAAADI. The CDR3 is made up of 16 amino acids. The V and J ends lost 6 bases and 1 base, in that order; junction bases with no gene match: 10.

As for this clone: Other DNA sequences in this sample translate to the same CDR3. This chain connects TRBV19 to TRBJ1-1; D perhaps matches TRBD1 (5 bases). V lost 1 base, J lost 1 base, and 7 bases lay in between. Germline V gene sequence: CDR1 LNHDA, CDR2 SQIVND (reference sequence). This CDR3 has 14 residues. DNA of the CDR3: TGTGCCAGTAGTATAGGGGGCACGAACACTGAAGCTTTCTTT. It yields the protein CASSIGGTNTEAFF.

This chain connects TRBV7-9 to TRBJ2-1; 8 bases match TRBD2. The CDR3 consists of 14 residues. V shed 1 base, J shed 9 bases, and the junction held 5 bases outside the gene matches. From germline, CDR1 is SEHNR and CDR2 FQNEAQ (reference sequence). CDR3: CASSLVGGAVEQFF. CDR3 bases: TGTGCCAGCAGCTTAGTCGGGGGGGCCGTTGAGCAGTTCTTC. Full variable domain (remainder filled in from reference TRBV7-9 and TRBJ2-1): DTGVSQNPRHKITKRGQNVTFRCDPISEHNRLYWYRQTLGQGPEFLTYFQNEAQLEKSRLLSDRFSAERPKGSFSTLEIQRTEQGDSAMYLCASSLVGGAVEQFFGPGTRLTVL.

For this clone: The same CDR3 can be traced to other DNA sequences in this sample. The chain joins TRBV27 to TRBJ2-1, with D possibly called TRBD1 or TRBD2 (5 bases each). V lost 1 base, J lost 9 bases, and 7 bases lay in between. The CDR3 is 12 amino acids. The germline V gene has CDR1 MNHEY and CDR2 SMNVEV (reference sequence). The CDR3 DNA reads TGTGCCAGCAGTTTATTTGGGGGTGAGCAGTTCTTC. It translates to CASSLFGGEQFF.

The rearrangement joins TRBV27 to TRBJ2-1; D is uncertain. V was clipped by 2 bases and J by 9 bases, with 8 bases between them. There are 12 residues in the CDR3. Germline V CDR1 and CDR2: MNHEY, SMNVEV (reference sequence). CDR3 coding DNA: TGTGCCAGCAGTTTAGGTAATAGTGAGCAGTTCTTC. This translates into CASSLGNSEQFF.

V is TRBV9 and J is TRBJ2-3; D is ambiguous. The CDR3 loop spans 12 amino acids. The germline gives CDR1 SGDLS, CDR2 YYNGEE. V was clipped by 4 bases and J by 2 bases, with 5 bases between them. The CDR3 DNA sequence: TGTGCCAGCAGCACCAACACAGATACGCAGTATTTT. This translates into CASSTNTDTQYF.